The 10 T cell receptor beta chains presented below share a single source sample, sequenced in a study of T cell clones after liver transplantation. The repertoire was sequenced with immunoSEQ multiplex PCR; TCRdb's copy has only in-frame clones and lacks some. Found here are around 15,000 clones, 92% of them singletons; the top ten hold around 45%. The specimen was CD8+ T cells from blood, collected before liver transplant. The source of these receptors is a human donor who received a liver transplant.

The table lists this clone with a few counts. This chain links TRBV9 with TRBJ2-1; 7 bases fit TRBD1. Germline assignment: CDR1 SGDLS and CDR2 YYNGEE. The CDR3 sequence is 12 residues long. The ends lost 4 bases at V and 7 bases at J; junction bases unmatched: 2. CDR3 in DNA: TGTGCCAGCAGCCCGGACAGGAATGAGCAGTTCTTC. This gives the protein CASSPDRNEQFF.

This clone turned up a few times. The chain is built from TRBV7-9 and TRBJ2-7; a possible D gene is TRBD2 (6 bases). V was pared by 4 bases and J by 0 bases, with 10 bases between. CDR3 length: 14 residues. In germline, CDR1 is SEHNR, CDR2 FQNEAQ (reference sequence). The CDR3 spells CASSSDYISYEQYF. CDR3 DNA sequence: TGTGCCAGCAGCTCGGACTACATCTCCTACGAGCAGTACTTC. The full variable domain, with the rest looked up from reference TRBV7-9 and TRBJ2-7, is DTGVSQNPRHKITKRGQNVTFRCDPISEHNRLYWYRQTLGQGPEFLTYFQNEAQLEKSRLLSDRFSAERPKGSFSTLEIQRTEQGDSAMYLCASSSDYISYEQYFGPGTRLTVT.

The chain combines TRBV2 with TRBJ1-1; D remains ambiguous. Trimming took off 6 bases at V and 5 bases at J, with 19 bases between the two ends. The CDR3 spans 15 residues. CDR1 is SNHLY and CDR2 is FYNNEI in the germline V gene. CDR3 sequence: CASRTGVGLWTEAFF. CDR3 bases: TGTGCCAGCAGAACCGGGGTGGGGTTGTGGACTGAAGCTTTCTTT.

CDR3 sequence (DNA): TGTGCCAGCAGCCTTAGCGGGAGGGCCTCCTACGAGCAGTACTTC. As protein: CASSLSGRASYEQYF. The J gene is TRBJ2-7, the V gene TRBV27; 11 nucleotides agree with TRBD2. The CDR3 sequence is 15 residues long. CDR1 and CDR2 (germline): MNHEY, SMNVEV (reference sequence). V lost 6 bases, J lost 0 bases, and 4 bases stayed unmatched.

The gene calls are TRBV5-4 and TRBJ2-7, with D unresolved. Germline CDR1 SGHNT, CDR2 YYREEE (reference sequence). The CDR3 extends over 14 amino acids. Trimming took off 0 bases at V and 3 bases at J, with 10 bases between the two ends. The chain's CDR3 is CASSLGAWDYEQYF. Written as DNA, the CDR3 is TGTGCCAGCAGCTTGGGAGCTTGGGACTACGAGCAGTACTTC. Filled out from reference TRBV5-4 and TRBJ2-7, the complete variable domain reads ETGVTQSPTHLIKTRGQQVTLRCSSQSGHNTVSWYQQALGQGPQFIFQYYREEENGRGNFPPRFSGLQFPNYSSELNVNALELDDSALYLCASSLGAWDYEQYFGPGTRLTVT.

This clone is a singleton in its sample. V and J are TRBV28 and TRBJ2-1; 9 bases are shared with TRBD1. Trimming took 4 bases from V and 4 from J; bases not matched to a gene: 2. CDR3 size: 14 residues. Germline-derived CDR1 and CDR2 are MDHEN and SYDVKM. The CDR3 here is CASSYRGQYNEQFF. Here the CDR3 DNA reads TGTGCCAGCAGTTACAGGGGGCAATACAATGAGCAGTTCTTC.

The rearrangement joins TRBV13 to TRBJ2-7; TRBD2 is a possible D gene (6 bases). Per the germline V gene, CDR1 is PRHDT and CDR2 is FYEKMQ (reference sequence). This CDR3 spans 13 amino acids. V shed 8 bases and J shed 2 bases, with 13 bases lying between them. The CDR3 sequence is CASGDGTPYEQYF. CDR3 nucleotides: TGTGCCAGCGGGGACGGGACTCCCTACGAGCAGTACTTC. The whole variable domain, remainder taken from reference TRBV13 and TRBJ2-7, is AAGVIQSPRHLIKEKRETATLKCYPIPRHDTVYWYQQGPGQDPQFLISFYEKMQSDKGSIPDRFSAQQFSDYHSELNMSSLELGDSALYFCASGDGTPYEQYFGPGTRLTVT.

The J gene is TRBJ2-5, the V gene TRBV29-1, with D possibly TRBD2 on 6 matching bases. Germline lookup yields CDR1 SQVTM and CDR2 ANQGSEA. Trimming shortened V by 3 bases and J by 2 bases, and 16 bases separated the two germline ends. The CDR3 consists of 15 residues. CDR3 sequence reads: CSVEEGRNFQETQYF. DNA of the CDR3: TGCAGCGTTGAGGAGGGCAGAAACTTTCAAGAGACCCAGTACTTC.

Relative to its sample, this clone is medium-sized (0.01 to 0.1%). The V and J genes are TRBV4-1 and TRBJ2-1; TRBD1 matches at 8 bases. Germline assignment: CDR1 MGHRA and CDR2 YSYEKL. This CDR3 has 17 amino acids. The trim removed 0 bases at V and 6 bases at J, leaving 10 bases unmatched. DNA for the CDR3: TGCGCCAGCAGCCAAGAGGGAGGACAGGGCCCCCCCAATGAGCAGTTCTTC. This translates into CASSQEGGQGPPNEQFF.

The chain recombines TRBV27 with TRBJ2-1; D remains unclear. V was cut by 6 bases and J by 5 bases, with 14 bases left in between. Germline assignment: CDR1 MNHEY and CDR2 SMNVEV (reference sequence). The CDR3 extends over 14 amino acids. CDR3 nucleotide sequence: TGTGCCAGCAGCGCCAGGACGCCGGACAATGAGCAGTTCTTC. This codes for CASSARTPDNEQFF.